This TCR beta chain was sequenced in a study of cytomegalovirus exposure and HLA in healthy donors. This clone was recorded only once. Its antigen is as yet unknown. Germline-derived CDR1 and CDR2 are SGHRS and YFSETQ. The CDR3 runs to 14 residues. Trimming removed 0 bases from V and 2 bases from J, with 6 bases in between. Findings of the study overall: The majority of TCR sequences were rare, yet some public TCRs appeared in many donors.

Primers for the PCR totalled 60 Vbeta and 13 Jbeta. Profiling relied on immunoSEQ multiplex PCR, and the TCRdb table lists in-frame clones only, not all of them. The table includes over 150,000 clones, about 70% detected once. The sample consisted of PBMCs. V is TRBV5-1 and J is TRBJ1-3; unclear D gene. The origin of this receptor is a woman aged 18-30 years in good health and CMV-seropositive. CDR3 bases: TGCGCCAGCAGCTTGGAACTTACTGGAAACACCATATATTTT. This encodes CASSLELTGNTIYF.